The following is a T cell receptor beta chain sequence with its context. Its antigen remains unidentified. This record belongs to a study of blood T cells in healthy people across ages. Study-level findings and limits: Because sorting was not performed, PBMCs prevented conclusive naive versus antigen-experienced comparison.

A second PCR of roughly 7 to 11 cycles used a sample-barcoded 5' primer and a J-beta primer mix. Every molecule of cDNA carried a tag from a template-switch adaptor with 12 random nucleotides. TCRdb analysed the 5' RACE reads with MiXCR anew, one entry per CDR3 protein. The table shows hundreds of thousands of distinct CDR3 sequences, with under 65% occurring only once. There were at least 5.5 micrograms of total RNA extracted from every sample. The CDR3 extends over 15 amino acids. The germline CDR1 and CDR2 sequences are MGHRA and YSYEKL. The V and J ends lost 2 bases and 0 bases respectively, with 8 bases between them.

Sequences were obtained from blood. The receptor was isolated from a woman of 80 years or more in good health. This rearrangement joins TRBV4-1 to TRBJ2-1; no firm D call. CDR3 amino acids: CASSQLPNSYNEQFF. CDR3 DNA: TGCGCCAGCAGCCAACTGCCAAACTCCTACAATGAGCAGTTCTTC.